The 15 T cell receptor beta chains below all came from one sample that was sequenced in a study of OX40 agonist ivuxolimab in advanced cancers. This table comes from immunoSEQ multiplex PCR, and its TCRdb copy is limited to in-frame clones, with some not included. The sample yields some 80,000 clones, 65% to 90% seen once. The sample was CD4+ or CD8+ T cells sorted from blood, taken in a trial of the OX40 agonist ivuxolimab. The receptor source for this set is an adult with an advanced solid tumor such as melanoma, head and neck, liver or kidney cancer.

This rearrangement joins TRBV9 to TRBJ2-2, with TRBD1 as a possible D gene (6 bases). This CDR3 spans 18 amino acids. Looked up from germline, CDR1 is SGDLS and CDR2 is YYNGEE. The ends were cut back, 0 bases at V and 0 bases at J, with 15 bases in the middle. DNA for the CDR3: TGTGCCAGCAGCGTAGGGGACACCTACTCAGCGAACACCGGGGAGCTGTTTTTT. Residues: CASSVGDTYSANTGELFF. The whole variable domain, filled in from reference TRBV9 and TRBJ2-2, reads DSGVTQTPKHLITATGQRVTLRCSPRSGDLSVYWYQQSLDQGLQFLIQYYNGEERAKGNILERFSAQQFPDLHSELNLSSLELGDSALYFCASSVGDTYSANTGELFFGEGSRLTVL.

This clone was counted only a few times. This chain links TRBV6-6 with TRBJ1-1; 7 bases map to TRBD1. The ends lost 4 bases at V and 1 base at J; junction bases unmatched: 3. This CDR3 spans 14 amino acids. Looked up from germline, CDR1 is MNHNY and CDR2 is SVGAGI (reference sequence). CDR3 sequence reads: CASSFQGGNTEAFF. The CDR3 nucleotides read TGTGCCAGCAGTTTTCAGGGGGGGAACACTGAAGCTTTCTTT.

This clone appeared a single time. The gene calls are TRBV5-4 and TRBJ1-2; 7 nucleotides agree with TRBD1. V shed 4 bases and J 4 bases; nucleotides not matched to a gene: 10. The germline gives CDR1 SGHNT, CDR2 YYREEE (reference sequence). This CDR3 contains 15 residues. CDR3 in DNA: TGTGCCAGCAGCGGCGCCCGACAGGGATCCTATGGCTACACCTTC. This codes for CASSGARQGSYGYTF.

The V and J genes are TRBV28 and TRBJ2-7; 9 bases agree with TRBD1. With 6 bases clipped from V and 0 bases from J, the junction kept 3 bases outside the gene matches. The germline V gene has CDR1 MDHEN and CDR2 SYDVKM. This CDR3 region has 14 residues. CDR3 loop: CASRGQGSSYEQYF. For the CDR3, the DNA is TGTGCCAGCAGGGGACAGGGAAGCTCCTACGAGCAGTACTTC.

This clone was seen only once. The chain recombines TRBV7-2 with TRBJ2-1; the match to TRBD1 covers 9 bases. The germline gives CDR1 SGHTA, CDR2 FQGNSA. J was trimmed by 7 bases and V by 1 base; bases with no gene match: 5. The CDR3 consists of 15 residues. The CDR3 here is CASSLDGTGRNEQFF. CDR3 DNA: TGTGCCAGCAGCTTAGACGGGACAGGGAGAAATGAGCAGTTCTTC.

This clone was observed once. In nucleotides, the CDR3 is TGTGCCAGCAGTGAACAACAGGCATATGGCTACACCTTC. This gives the protein CASSEQQAYGYTF. This chain connects TRBV6-1 to TRBJ1-2, with D possibly being TRBD1 (5 bases). Germline loops: CDR1 MNHNS, CDR2 SASEGT. The CDR3 spans 13 residues. Trimming took off 2 bases at V and 5 bases at J, with 9 bases between the two ends.

The chain couples TRBV6-1 to TRBJ1-3; D unclear. With 1 base removed from V and 0 bases from J, the gap between germline ends came to 7 bases. Germline-derived CDR1 and CDR2 are MNHNS and SASEGT. This CDR3 comprises 15 residues. CDR3: CASSEGVFSGNTIYF. The CDR3 nucleotides read TGTGCCAGCAGTGAAGGAGTGTTCTCTGGAAACACCATATATTTT.

V gene TRBV7-2 combines with J gene TRBJ2-3, with a tentative D call TRBD1 (7 bases). The CDR3 extends over 18 amino acids. CDR1 and CDR2 from the germline V gene are SGHTA and FQGNSA. Trimming took 2 bases from V and 1 from J, leaving 19 bases between them. CDR3 in amino acids: CASSLRPVEGAGTDTQYF. The CDR3 DNA is TGTGCCAGCAGCTTACGTCCGGTGGAGGGGGCCGGCACAGATACGCAGTATTTT.

The gene calls are TRBV11-2 and TRBJ2-5; TRBD1 is a possible D gene (5 bases). This CDR3 has 14 residues. The V end lost 1 base, the J end lost 5 bases, and 11 bases lay between the germline ends. Germline V gene lookup returns CDR1 SGHAT and CDR2 FQNNGV. The CDR3 DNA follows: TGTGCCAGCAGCTTAGGGCAGGGCAGGGAGACCCAGTACTTC. It yields the protein CASSLGQGRETQYF.

The chain is built from TRBV10-2 and TRBJ2-3; 12 bases line up with TRBD1. This CDR3 contains 16 residues. Germline CDR1 is WSHSY and CDR2 is SAAADI. J gave up 4 bases and V 5 bases, and 7 bases lay outside the gene matches. The CDR3 bases are TGCGCCAGCAGTAAGACCGGGACAGGGGGCTCAGATACGCAGTATTTT. It encodes CASSKTGTGGSDTQYF.

The gene calls are TRBV5-6 and TRBJ1-2; 8 bases agree with TRBD1. Losses at the gene ends were 3 bases for V and 12 bases for J; bases not matched to a gene: 10. The germline CDR1 and CDR2 sequences are SGHDT and YYEEEE. The CDR3 consists of 13 residues. The CDR3 protein is CASSWGQAVCDTF. CDR3 DNA sequence: TGTGCCAGCAGCTGGGGACAGGCGGTCTGTGACACCTTC.

Written as DNA, the CDR3 is TGTGCCAGCAGTGAAGCACCTAGCGGGGGGGCGCCCGGGTTCTTC. Its translation is CASSEAPSGGAPGFF. J is TRBJ2-1 and V is TRBV6-1; TRBD2 aligns across 12 bases. The trim removed 0 bases at V and 15 bases at J, leaving 9 bases unmatched. This CDR3 is built from 15 residues. CDR1 is MNHNS and CDR2 is SASEGT in the germline V gene.

The rearrangement uses TRBV7-9 and TRBJ1-1, with a tentative D call TRBD1 (6 bases). CDR3 length equals 12 residues. Looked up from germline, CDR1 is SEHNR and CDR2 is FQNEAQ (reference sequence). The germline V and J ends were trimmed by 8 bases and 3 bases, with 10 bases remaining between them. CDR3 sequence reads: CASGYRDTEAFF. In DNA, the CDR3 is TGTGCCAGCGGGTACAGGGACACTGAAGCTTTCTTT.

V is TRBV2 and J is TRBJ1-3; the D is unclear. Per the germline V gene, CDR1 is SNHLY and CDR2 is FYNNEI. This CDR3 spans 15 amino acids. The V end lost 7 bases, the J end lost 1 base, and 14 bases lay between the germline ends. Written as DNA, the CDR3 is TGTGCCAGCACGGACGGATCTACATCTGGAAACACCATATATTTT. It is translated as CASTDGSTSGNTIYF. The variable domain in full, completed from reference TRBV2 and TRBJ1-3, reads EPEVTQTPSHQVTQMGQEVILRCVPISNHLYFYWYRQILGQKVEFLVSFYNNEISEKSEIFDDQFSVERPDGSNFTLKIRSTKLEDSAMYFCASTDGSTSGNTIYFGEGSWLTVV.

The V call is TRBV7-7, the J call TRBJ2-5; D is unresolved. Trimming shortened V by 5 bases and J by 2 bases, and 9 bases separated the two germline ends. The length of the CDR3 is 13 residues. Per germline, CDR1 SSHAT and CDR2 FNYEAQ (reference sequence). The CDR3 nucleotides read TGTGCCAGCAGCCGCGGTGGACAAGAGACCCAGTACTTC. Protein sequence: CASSRGGQETQYF.